The table lists the clone carrying this T cell receptor (beta chain) with a few counts. These data are taken from a study of T-cell reconstitution after alpha-beta-depleted transplantation in children. With 4 bases clipped from V and 1 base from J, the junction kept 5 bases outside the gene matches. CDR1 and CDR2 from the germline V gene are SGHDT and YYEEEE. The CDR3 runs 15 residues. Unique molecular identifiers were built into the TCRbeta library. Each CDR3 protein gets one entry after TCRdb re-called the PCR reads with MiXCR. Counted here are 350,000 to 450,000 distinct CDR3 sequences, 10% to 15% occurring once; the ten biggest clones make up around 4.5%.

This specimen consisted of PBMCs, obtained from the stem cell graft. This chain links TRBV5-6 with TRBJ2-1; TRBD1 matches at 7 bases. This clonotype was obtained from a human donor who donated a stem cell graft to a child with Fanconi anemia. CDR3 bases: TGTGCCAGCAGCCAGGGACAGTTTTCCTACAATGAGCAGTTCTTC. Its translation is CASSQGQFSYNEQFF.